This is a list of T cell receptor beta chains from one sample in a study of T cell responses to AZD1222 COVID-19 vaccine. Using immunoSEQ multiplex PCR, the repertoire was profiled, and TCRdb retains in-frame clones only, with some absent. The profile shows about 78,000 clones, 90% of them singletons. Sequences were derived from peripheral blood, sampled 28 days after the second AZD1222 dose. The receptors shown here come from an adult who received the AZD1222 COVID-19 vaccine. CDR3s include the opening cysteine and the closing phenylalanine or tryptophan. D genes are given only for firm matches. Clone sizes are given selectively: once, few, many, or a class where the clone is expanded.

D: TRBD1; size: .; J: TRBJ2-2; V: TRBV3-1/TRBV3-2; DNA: TGTGCCAGCAGCCCTTGGACAGGTTTAAACGGGGAGCTGTTTTTT; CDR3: CASSPWTGLNGELFF
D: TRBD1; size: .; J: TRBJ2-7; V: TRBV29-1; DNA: TGCAGCGTTGAAGGACAGGGGAAAGGCGAGCAGTACTTC; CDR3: CSVEGQGKGEQYF
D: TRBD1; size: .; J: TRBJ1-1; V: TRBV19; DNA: TGTGCCACGGAAGAGACAGGGACGCTCACTGAAGCTTTCTTT; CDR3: CATEETGTLTEAFF
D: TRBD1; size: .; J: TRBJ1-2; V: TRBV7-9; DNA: TGTGCCAGCAGCCTGGGGACAGGGCAGGGCGGCTACACCTTC; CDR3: CASSLGTGQGGYTF
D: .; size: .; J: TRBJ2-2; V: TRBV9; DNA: TGTGCCAGCAGCCCGACGGCGCATCGGTACACCGGGGAGCTGTTTTTT; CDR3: CASSPTAHRYTGELFF
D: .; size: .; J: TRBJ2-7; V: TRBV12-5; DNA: TGTGCTAGTGGTTTGTGGCGGGTTTCGGTCCCACCTAAATACGAGCAGTACTTC; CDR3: CASGLWRVSVPPKYEQYF
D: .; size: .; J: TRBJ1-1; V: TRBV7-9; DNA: TGTGCCAGCAGCGTAGGGGCAGCTGAAGCTTTCTTT; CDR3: CASSVGAAEAFF
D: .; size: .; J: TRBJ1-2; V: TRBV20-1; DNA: TGCAGTGCTCCCAAGCCAGATGGCTACACCTTC; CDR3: CSAPKPDGYTF
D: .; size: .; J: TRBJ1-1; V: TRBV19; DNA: TGTGCCAGTAGTAGGACGGGGAACACTGAAGCTTTCTTT; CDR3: CASSRTGNTEAFF
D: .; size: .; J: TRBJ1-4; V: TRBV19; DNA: TGTGCCAGTAGTAGAACAGAGAAGAGGGAAAAACTGTTTTTT; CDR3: CASSRTEKREKLFF
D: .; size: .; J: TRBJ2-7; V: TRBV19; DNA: TGTGCCAGTAGTATCGCTACTCACTCCTACGAGCAGTACTTC; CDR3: CASSIATHSYEQYF
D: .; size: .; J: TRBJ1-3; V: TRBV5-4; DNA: TGTGCCAGCAGCTTAGCCGGACTTAGGGGAAACACCATATATTTT; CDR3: CASSLAGLRGNTIYF
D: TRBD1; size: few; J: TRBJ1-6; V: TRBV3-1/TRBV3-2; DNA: TGTGCCAGCAGCCAAGCCTCTGGACAGGCGGAAGACTTCCACTTT; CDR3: CASSQASGQAEDFHF
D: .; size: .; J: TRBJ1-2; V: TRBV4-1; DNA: TGCGCCAGCAGCCTCCAGGGACTCCCCGGCTACACCTTC; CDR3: CASSLQGLPGYTF
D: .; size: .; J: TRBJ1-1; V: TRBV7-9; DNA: TGTGCCAGCAGCTTGAGGAGGAACACTGAAGCTTTCTTT; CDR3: CASSLRRNTEAFF
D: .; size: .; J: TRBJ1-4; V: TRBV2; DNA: TGTGCCAGCATGGATGAAAAACTGTTTTTT; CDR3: CASMDEKLFF
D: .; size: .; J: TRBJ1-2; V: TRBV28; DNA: TGTGCCAGCAGGCGGGAGTATGAGGGCGGCTACACCTTC; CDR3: CASRREYEGGYTF
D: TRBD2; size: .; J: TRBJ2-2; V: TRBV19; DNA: TGTGCCAGTAGTTCCCAGGGACTAGCGGGAGCTAACACCGGGGAGCTGTTTTTT; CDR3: CASSSQGLAGANTGELFF
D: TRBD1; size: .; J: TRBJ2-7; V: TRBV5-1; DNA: TGCGCCAGCAGCGTGAGGGACAGCAGCTCCTACGAGCAGTACTTC; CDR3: CASSVRDSSSYEQYF
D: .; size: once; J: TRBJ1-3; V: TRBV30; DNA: TGTGCCTGGAGTCGGAACACCATATATTTT; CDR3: CAWSRNTIYF
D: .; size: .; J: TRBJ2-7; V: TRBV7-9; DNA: TGTGCCAGCAGCTTTACTGCTGGGCTCGAGCAGTACTTC; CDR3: CASSFTAGLEQYF
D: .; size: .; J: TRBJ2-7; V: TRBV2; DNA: TGTGCCAGCAGTTCGACCCTACTTACCTACGAGCAGTACTTC; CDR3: CASSSTLLTYEQYF
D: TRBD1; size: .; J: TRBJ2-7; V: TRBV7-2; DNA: TGTGCCAGCAGCGACAGGGTTGCCTACGAGCAGTACTTC; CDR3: CASSDRVAYEQYF